A single sample gave rise to the 5 T cell receptor beta chains below, sequenced in a study of cytomegalovirus exposure and HLA in healthy donors. A multiplex PCR was run with 60 Vbeta primers and 13 Jbeta primers. Profiling relied on immunoSEQ multiplex PCR, and the TCRdb table lists in-frame clones only, not all of them. Here the sample spans about 190,000 clones, approximately 82% being singletons. Sequenced material: PBMCs. The receptors come from a woman under 30 in good health and CMV-seropositive.

A few counts support this clone. The V gene is TRBV6-6, the J gene TRBJ2-5; no reliable D call. The CDR3 runs to 13 residues. From germline, CDR1 is MNHNY and CDR2 SVGAGI (reference sequence). Trimming removed 4 bases at V and 3 bases at J, with 9 bases between. For the CDR3, the DNA is TGTGCCAGCAGTTCTCTAGTGAAAGAGACCCAGTACTTC. Residues: CASSSLVKETQYF.

This clone came up a few times. The chain combines TRBV6-4 with TRBJ2-3; 8 nucleotides agree with TRBD1. This CDR3 is built from 15 residues. Unmatched junction bases numbered 3, after V lost 0 bases and J lost 4 bases. Germline V gene data show CDR1 as MRHNA and CDR2 as SNTAGT. The CDR3 sequence: CASSDSVQGADTQYF. The CDR3 nucleotides are TGTGCCAGCAGTGACTCGGTACAGGGGGCAGATACGCAGTATTTT.

The V call is TRBV5-1, the J call TRBJ1-6; 8 nucleotides agree with TRBD1. Per the germline V gene, CDR1 is SGHRS and CDR2 is YFSETQ. The CDR3 runs 15 residues. Losses at the gene ends were 0 bases for V and 10 bases for J; bases not matched to a gene: 6. CDR3 residues: CASSLDQGAGSPLHF. The CDR3 nucleotides read TGCGCCAGCAGCTTGGATCAGGGGGCAGGGTCACCCCTCCACTTT.

The V and J genes are TRBV30 and TRBJ2-5, with D perhaps TRBD2 (7 bases). The CDR3 covers 14 residues. V was cut by 1 base and J by 4 bases, with 13 bases left in between. Germline V gene lookup returns CDR1 GTSNPN and CDR2 SVGIG (reference sequence). CDR3 DNA sequence: TGTGCCTGGAGTGAAGGAGGGGGGGGAGAGACCCAGTACTTC. Its protein product is CAWSEGGGGETQYF.

The chain employs TRBV10-1 and TRBJ2-4; perhaps TRBD2 as D (5 bases). Germline V gene sequence: CDR1 WNHNN, CDR2 SYGVQD (reference sequence). The CDR3 loop spans 15 amino acids. V gave up 3 bases and J gave up 0 bases, with 9 bases separating them. As DNA, the CDR3 is TGCGCCAGCAGTGATATAGCGCTAGCCAAAAACATTCAGTACTTC. Its protein is CASSDIALAKNIQYF.